This T cell receptor beta chain was found in a study of cytomegalovirus exposure and HLA in healthy donors. Germline CDR1 reads SGDLS; CDR2 reads YYNGEE. There are 14 residues in the CDR3. V shed 3 bases, J shed 0 bases, and the junction held 3 bases outside the gene matches. 13 Jbeta primers and 60 Vbeta primers were used for the PCR. Using immunoSEQ multiplex PCR, the repertoire was profiled, and TCRdb retains in-frame clones only, with some absent. This sample has over 140,000 clones, with about 80% found just once. The chain recombines TRBV9 with TRBJ2-7; 7 bases line up with TRBD1. The clonotype originates from a man aged 30 to 39 in good health and CMV-seropositive. Sequenced input: PBMCs. The chain's CDR3 is CASSAGTVSYEQYF. The DNA for the CDR3 is TGTGCCAGCAGCGCCGGGACAGTCTCCTACGAGCAGTACTTC. Based on the CDR3 plus reference TRBV9 and TRBJ2-7, the full variable domain is DSGVTQTPKHLITATGQRVTLRCSPRSGDLSVYWYQQSLDQGLQFLIQYYNGEERAKGNILERFSAQQFPDLHSELNLSSLELGDSALYFCASSAGTVSYEQYFGPGTRLTVT.